One sample yielded the 10 T cell receptor beta chains listed below, sequenced in a study of control samples from healthy donors and cancer patients. Sequencing used immunoSEQ multiplex PCR; TCRdb keeps in-frame clones, though not all of them. The data contain about 150,000 clones, approximately 92% of them singletons. Sequenced input: blood. These receptors all stem from a woman aged 40 to 49 in good health.

V and J are TRBV7-9 and TRBJ1-2, with D tentatively TRBD1 (6 bases). The CDR3 extends over 14 amino acids. Deletions cut 4 bases from V and 1 base from J, with 10 bases between. Germline CDR1 is SEHNR and CDR2 is FQNEAQ (reference sequence). CDR3 DNA: TGTGCCAGCAGCTGGGACACCAATAACTATGGCTACACCTTC. This gives the protein CASSWDTNNYGYTF.

The chain combines TRBV5-1 with TRBJ1-3; the D gene is possibly TRBD1 (6 bases). V lost 3 bases, J lost 0 bases, and 22 bases lay in between. The CDR3 spans 19 residues. The germline CDR1 and CDR2 sequences are SGHRS and YFSETQ. The CDR3: CASSYNYMTGTNSGNTIYF. CDR3 bases: TGCGCCAGCAGCTACAATTATATGACAGGTACAAACTCTGGAAACACCATATATTTT.

The chain has TRBV5-1 and TRBJ1-5; 9 bases align to TRBD1. Germline V gene sequence: CDR1 SGHRS, CDR2 YFSETQ. V shed 3 bases and J 5 bases; nucleotides not matched to a gene: 6. This CDR3 is 15 amino acids long. For the CDR3, the DNA is TGCGCCAGCAGCTGGGGGGACAGGGACGATCAGCCCCAGCATTTT. Translated, it gives CASSWGDRDDQPQHF.

The V and J genes are TRBV7-2 and TRBJ2-7; the D call may be TRBD1 or TRBD2 (6 bases each). The CDR3 covers 16 residues. Germline CDR1 and CDR2: SGHTA and FQGNSA. V was cut by 4 bases and J by 5 bases, with 21 bases left in between. CDR3 region: CASSSEFWGAVDEQYF. The CDR3 coding sequence is TGTGCCAGCAGCTCTGAATTTTGGGGGGCGGTCGACGAGCAGTACTTC.

The chain employs TRBV2 and TRBJ1-5; TRBD1 matches 10 bases. From germline, CDR1 is SNHLY and CDR2 FYNNEI. The CDR3 sequence is 15 residues long. Trimming cost V 6 bases and J 3 bases; bases outside gene matches: 5. This CDR3 reads CASSPGQGINQPQHF. Written as DNA, the CDR3 is TGTGCCAGCAGCCCGGGACAGGGGATCAATCAGCCCCAGCATTTT.

The rearrangement links TRBV5-1 to TRBJ2-6; the match to TRBD1 covers 8 bases. Germline V lookup: CDR1 SGHRS, CDR2 YFSETQ. The CDR3 covers 16 residues. Trimming cost V 2 bases and J 4 bases; bases outside gene matches: 5. The DNA for the CDR3 is TGCGCCAGCAGCTTCCAGGGGGCATCAGGGGCCAACGTCCTGACTTTC. Translation: CASSFQGASGANVLTF.

V gene TRBV28 combines with J gene TRBJ2-2; the D is unclear. The germline CDR1 and CDR2 sequences are MDHEN and SYDVKM. This CDR3 spans 15 amino acids. V lost 3 bases and J lost 0, with 8 bases in between. The DNA of the CDR3 is TGTGCCAGCAGTTTGGCTGATACGAACACCGGGGAGCTGTTTTTT. It yields the protein CASSLADTNTGELFF.

This clone has just a few counts. V and J are TRBV3-1 (or the pseudogene TRBV3-2) and TRBJ1-2, with a weak D call TRBD1 (5 bases). This CDR3 comprises 11 residues. The germline V gene encodes CDR1 LGHDT and CDR2 YNNKEL (reference sequence). Trimming took 2 bases from V and 8 from J, leaving 6 bases between them. CDR3 loop: CASSQRGGYTF. The CDR3 DNA follows: TGTGCCAGCAGCCAAAGGGGAGGCTACACCTTC.

The rearrangement uses TRBV12-5 and TRBJ1-2; tentatively, D is TRBD1 (6 bases). The CDR3 spans 14 residues. Germline V lookup: CDR1 LGHNT, CDR2 FRNRAP. Trimming cost V 4 bases and J 0 bases, with 9 bases left between them. The CDR3 sequence is CASGSRTANYGYTF. For the CDR3, the DNA is TGTGCTAGTGGTTCGAGGACAGCTAACTATGGCTACACCTTC. The full variable domain, completed using reference TRBV12-5 and TRBJ1-2, is DARVTQTPRHKVTEMGQEVTMRCQPILGHNTVFWYRQTMMQGLELLAYFRNRAPLDDSGMPKDRFSAEMPDATLATLKIQPSEPRDSAVYFCASGSRTANYGYTFGSGTRLTVV.

The CDR3 region has the DNA TGTGCCAGCAGCCAAGTGGGGGAGACTGAGACCCAGTACTTC. Translation gives CASSQVGETETQYF. The chain joins TRBV3-1 (or the pseudogene TRBV3-2) to TRBJ2-5; D may be TRBD1 or TRBD2 (5 bases each). V lost 1 base and J 5 bases, leaving 11 bases between the germline ends. From germline, CDR1 is LGHDT and CDR2 YNNKEL (reference sequence). This CDR3 contains 14 residues.